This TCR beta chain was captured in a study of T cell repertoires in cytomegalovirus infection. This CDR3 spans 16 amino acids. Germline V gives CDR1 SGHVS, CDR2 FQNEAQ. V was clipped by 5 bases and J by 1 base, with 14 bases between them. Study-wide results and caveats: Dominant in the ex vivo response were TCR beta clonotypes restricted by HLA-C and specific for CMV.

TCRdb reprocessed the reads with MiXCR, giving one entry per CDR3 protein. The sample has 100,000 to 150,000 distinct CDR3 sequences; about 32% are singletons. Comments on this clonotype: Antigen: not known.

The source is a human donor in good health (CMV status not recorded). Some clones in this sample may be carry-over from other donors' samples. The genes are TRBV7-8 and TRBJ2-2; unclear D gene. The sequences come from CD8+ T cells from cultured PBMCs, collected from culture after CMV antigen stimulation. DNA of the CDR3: TGTGCCAGCAGCCCCCTCGTGGGGATGAACACCGGGGAGCTGTTTTTT. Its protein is CASSPLVGMNTGELFF.